Following are 24 T cell receptor beta chains from one sample sequenced in a study of blood T cell repertoires in COVID-19 (dated by TCRdb to 2019 to 2021). The protocol used for the library was the immunoSEQ multiplex PCR assay. Held by TCRdb, this immuneACCESS table contains in-frame sequences only and omits some clones. Under half of the omission traces to an unresolved V gene where checked; the cause of the rest is unknown. This sample is represented by about 160,000 clones; around four fifths of them were singletons. The ten largest account for approximately 2.9% of the sample. Sequencing was done on a sample of peripheral blood. Every receptor here comes from a woman aged 55-69 years with acute or convalescent COVID-19.

V and J are TRBV28 and TRBJ2-4; TRBD2 is a possible D gene (5 bases). The germline V gene encodes CDR1 MDHEN and CDR2 SYDVKM. V was trimmed by 6 bases and J by 0 bases, leaving 21 bases between them. The CDR3 spans 18 residues. The CDR3: CASRAGLRTGIAKNIQYF. Here the CDR3 DNA reads TGTGCCAGCAGGGCTGGGCTTCGGACGGGAATAGCCAAAAACATTCAGTACTTC. The whole variable domain, remainder taken from reference TRBV28 and TRBJ2-4, is DVKVTQSSRYLVKRTGEKVFLECVQDMDHENMFWYRQDPGLGLRLIYFSYDVKMKEKGDIPEGYSVSREKKERFSLILESASTNQTSMYLCASRAGLRTGIAKNIQYFGAGTRLSVL.

The chain uses TRBV20-1 and TRBJ1-6, with D perhaps TRBD1 (5 bases). The CDR3 spans 13 residues. Trimming left V 3 bases short and J 6 bases short, with 9 bases between. Germline lookup yields CDR1 DFQATT and CDR2 SNEGSKA (reference sequence). For the CDR3, the DNA is TGCAGTGCTAGTAGGCAGGGTAATTCACCCCTCCACTTT. This codes for CSASRQGNSPLHF.

The chain combines TRBV29-1 with TRBJ1-1; D might be TRBD1 (5 bases). Deletions cut 8 bases from V and 6 bases from J, with 19 bases between. This CDR3 contains 13 residues. Germline V gene lookup returns CDR1 SQVTM and CDR2 ANQGSEA. CDR3 bases: TGCAGCCTTTCCGGGACTGGTGCAGCTGAAGCTTTCTTT. Protein: CSLSGTGAAEAFF.

V is TRBV19 and J is TRBJ1-1; D gene unclear. Germline V lookup: CDR1 LNHDA, CDR2 SQIVND (reference sequence). The V end was cut by 6 bases, the J end by 6 bases, with 14 bases between. The CDR3 contains 13 residues. Here the CDR3 DNA reads TGTGCCAGTAGGGAGGAAGGTTACCCTGAAGCTTTCTTT. Translation gives CASREEGYPEAFF. The variable domain in full, completed from reference TRBV19 and TRBJ1-1, reads DGGITQSPKYLFRKEGQNVTLSCEQNLNHDAMYWYRQDPGQGLRLIYYSQIVNDFQKGDIAEGYSVSREKKESFPLTVTSAQKNPTAFYLCASREEGYPEAFFGQGTRLTVV.

The genes are TRBV14 and TRBJ1-2; 8 positions agree with TRBD1. The J segment lost 7 bases and the V segment lost 4 bases, leaving 11 bases of the junction unmatched. CDR3 length: 15 amino acids. CDR1 SGHDN and CDR2 FVKESK come from the germline V gene. The CDR3 sequence: CASSLSGTGSLGYTF. The CDR3 DNA sequence: TGTGCCAGCAGCCTCTCCGGGACAGGTTCTCTTGGCTACACCTTC.

The chain is built from TRBV19 and TRBJ1-6; 8 nucleotides agree with TRBD1. The V segment lost 6 bases and the J segment 7 bases; nucleotides outside the gene matches: 5. The CDR3 consists of 14 residues. Germline-derived CDR1 and CDR2 are LNHDA and SQIVND (reference sequence). The CDR3 loop is CASSVDRVNSPLHF. In nucleotides, the CDR3 is TGTGCCAGTAGCGTGGACAGGGTGAATTCACCCCTCCACTTT.

The gene calls are TRBV5-4 and TRBJ2-5, with 8 bases fitting TRBD1. Germline assignment: CDR1 SGHNT and CDR2 YYREEE (reference sequence). With 3 bases clipped from V and 3 bases from J, the junction kept 7 bases outside the gene matches. CDR3 length equals 15 residues. The CDR3 DNA follows: TGTGCCAGCAGCTGGGGCAGGGGGCGGGAAGAGACCCAGTACTTC. Protein sequence: CASSWGRGREETQYF.

The chain recombines TRBV4-2 with TRBJ2-7; 8 bases are shared with TRBD2. CDR1 and CDR2 (germline): LGHNA, YNFKEQ. CDR3 length equals 16 residues. V lost 0 bases, J lost 4 bases, and 8 bases stayed unmatched. The CDR3 sequence is CASSQDLQGGGYEQYF. The CDR3 nucleotides read TGTGCCAGCAGCCAAGATTTGCAGGGCGGGGGGTACGAGCAGTACTTC.

The rearrangement uses TRBV5-6 and TRBJ1-3; 8 nucleotides match TRBD1. The germline V gene encodes CDR1 SGHDT and CDR2 YYEEEE. V trimming: 2 bases; J trimming: 2 bases; junction bases outside the gene matches: 3. The CDR3 sequence is 15 residues long. The CDR3 protein is CASSFPDRAGNTIYF. The CDR3, as DNA: TGTGCCAGCAGCTTCCCGGACAGGGCTGGAAACACCATATATTTT.

The chain carries TRBV27 and TRBJ1-6; D is possibly TRBD1 (5 bases). V was shortened by 3 bases and J by 1 base, with 10 bases between the two germline ends. The CDR3 totals 16 residues. Per the germline V gene, CDR1 is MNHEY and CDR2 is SMNVEV (reference sequence). The CDR3 DNA sequence: TGTGCCAGCAGTTTGAGGGAGGGGTCCTATAATTCACCCCTCCACTTT. Its protein product is CASSLREGSYNSPLHF.

This clone was recorded only once. At one of its ends the junction is not consistent with the germline gene, which may arise from a read error. The chain couples TRBV5-4 to TRBJ1-2; D is perhaps TRBD1 (6 bases). The CDR3 sequence is 13 residues long. In germline, CDR1 is SGHNT, CDR2 YYREEE (reference sequence). The CDR3 sequence is CASSLVSDSSYLF. CDR3 coding DNA: TGTGCCAGCAGCCTTGTTTCGGACAGCTCCTACCTCTTC.

The chain joins TRBV18 to TRBJ1-1; tentatively, D is TRBD1 (5 bases). V shed 1 base and J shed 1 base, with 10 bases lying between them. The germline CDR1 and CDR2 sequences are KGHSH and LQKENI. The CDR3 has 15 residues. This chain's CDR3 is CASSPLNRRNTEAFF. The CDR3 DNA follows: TGTGCCAGCTCACCACTTAACAGGAGGAACACTGAAGCTTTCTTT.

V gene TRBV27 combines with J gene TRBJ2-5, with D perhaps TRBD2 (5 bases). V lost 6 bases, J lost 2 bases, and 13 bases lay in between. This CDR3 region has 14 residues. Germline lookup yields CDR1 MNHEY and CDR2 SMNVEV (reference sequence). The CDR3 reads CASSLLAGQETQYF. The CDR3 DNA is TGTGCCAGCAGCCTTCTGGCGGGTCAAGAGACCCAGTACTTC.

This sequence joins TRBV2 and TRBJ2-3, with 14 positions matching TRBD2. V was clipped by 2 bases and J by 5 bases; unmatched bases: 6. CDR3 length: 17 residues. The germline CDR1 and CDR2 sequences are SNHLY and FYNNEI. CDR3 DNA: TGTGCCAGCAGTGAACCTAGGACTAGCGGGGGGCTAGATACGCAGTATTTT. The encoded protein is CASSEPRTSGGLDTQYF.

The chain couples TRBV6-2 or TRBV6-3 to TRBJ2-5, with TRBD2 matching 10 bases. This CDR3 has 17 residues. Germline CDR1 and CDR2: MNHEY and SVGEGT. With V trimmed by 5 bases and J by 5 bases, 14 bases remained unmatched. The CDR3 spells CASSPPPASGGRETQYF. DNA for the CDR3: TGTGCCAGCAGTCCCCCCCCGGCTAGCGGGGGTCGCGAGACCCAGTACTTC.

This chain joins TRBV7-9 and TRBJ1-1; tentative D call: TRBD1 (5 bases). The CDR3 has 14 residues. Trimming took off 2 bases at V and 0 bases at J, with 7 bases between the two ends. Germline V lookup: CDR1 SEHNR, CDR2 FQNEAQ (reference sequence). The CDR3 nucleotides read TGTGCCAGCAGCTTAACGACAGTGAACACTGAAGCTTTCTTT. Its protein is CASSLTTVNTEAFF.

Remarks on this clone: The same CDR3 is also encoded by other DNA sequences in this sample. The chain uses TRBV3-1 (or the pseudogene TRBV3-2) and TRBJ1-2; a weak D match, TRBD1 (6 bases). The length of the CDR3 is 12 residues. Germline CDR1 LGHDT, CDR2 YNNKEL (reference sequence). Trimming took 4 bases from V and 7 from J, leaving 10 bases between them. CDR3 protein: CASSRTDRGYTF. CDR3 sequence (DNA): TGTGCCAGCAGCCGGACAGACCGTGGCTACACCTTC.

The rearrangement links TRBV15 to TRBJ1-5; perhaps TRBD1 as D (5 bases). Trimming took off 9 bases at V and 2 bases at J, with 17 bases between the two ends. This CDR3 has 15 amino acids. Per the germline V gene, CDR1 is LNHNV and CDR2 is YYDKDF (reference sequence). The CDR3 region has the DNA TGTGCCACTGGGAAGCCAGCGGGGGGCAATCAGCCCCAGCATTTT. Translated, it gives CATGKPAGGNQPQHF.

This chain uses TRBV10-3 with TRBJ1-5; a weak D match, TRBD1 (6 bases). The V gene lost 4 bases and the J gene lost 2 bases, with 9 bases spanning the gap. CDR1 and CDR2 (germline): ENHRY, SYGVKD. The length of the CDR3 is 14 residues. The CDR3 loop is CAISGGGGNQPQHF. CDR3 DNA: TGTGCCATCAGTGGAGGGGGGGGCAATCAGCCCCAGCATTTT.

The rearrangement joins TRBV30 to TRBJ2-6; D may be TRBD1 (6 bases). The length of the CDR3 is 16 residues. V lost 4 bases, J lost 0 bases, and 13 bases lay in between. Per the germline V gene, CDR1 is GTSNPN and CDR2 is SVGIG (reference sequence). CDR3 protein: CAWTPGQSSGANVLTF. The CDR3 DNA reads as TGTGCCTGGACCCCCGGACAGAGCTCTGGGGCCAACGTCCTGACTTTC.

The chain links TRBV4-2 to TRBJ2-3; 10 bases match TRBD2. With V trimmed by 1 base and J by 4 bases, 20 bases remained unmatched. CDR1 is LGHNA and CDR2 is YNFKEQ in the germline V gene. The CDR3 is 21 residues long. The CDR3 sequence is CASSQVRSSGGANPLSDTQYF. The CDR3 DNA is TGTGCCAGCAGCCAAGTTCGGTCCAGCGGGGGGGCGAACCCTTTATCAGATACGCAGTATTTT.

The V gene is TRBV6-6, the J gene TRBJ1-2; the D gene is possibly TRBD1 (5 bases). From germline, CDR1 is MNHNY and CDR2 SVGAGI (reference sequence). The CDR3 length is 11 residues. The germline V and J ends were trimmed by 11 bases and 4 bases, with 11 bases remaining between them. The CDR3 sequence is CAGGQVYGYTF. CDR3 nucleotide sequence: TGTGCCGGCGGACAAGTCTATGGCTACACCTTC.

This chain connects TRBV19 to TRBJ1-5; possibly TRBD1 for D (6 bases). Germline CDR1 reads LNHDA; CDR2 reads SQIVND (reference sequence). The germline V and J ends were trimmed by 6 bases and 2 bases, with 14 bases remaining between them. The CDR3 contains 15 residues. In nucleotides, the CDR3 is TGTGCCAGTAGAGGGGGTCAAGCTGGCAATCAGCCCCAGCATTTT. This sequence encodes CASRGGQAGNQPQHF.

The gene calls are TRBV7-8 and TRBJ1-1; no clear D. V gave up 4 bases and J gave up 1 base, with 13 bases separating them. The CDR3 spans 15 residues. Germline lookup yields CDR1 SGHVS and CDR2 FQNEAQ. For the CDR3, the DNA is TGTGCCAGCAGCTCTGGACTTATCCGGAACACTGAAGCTTTCTTT. The encoded protein is CASSSGLIRNTEAFF.